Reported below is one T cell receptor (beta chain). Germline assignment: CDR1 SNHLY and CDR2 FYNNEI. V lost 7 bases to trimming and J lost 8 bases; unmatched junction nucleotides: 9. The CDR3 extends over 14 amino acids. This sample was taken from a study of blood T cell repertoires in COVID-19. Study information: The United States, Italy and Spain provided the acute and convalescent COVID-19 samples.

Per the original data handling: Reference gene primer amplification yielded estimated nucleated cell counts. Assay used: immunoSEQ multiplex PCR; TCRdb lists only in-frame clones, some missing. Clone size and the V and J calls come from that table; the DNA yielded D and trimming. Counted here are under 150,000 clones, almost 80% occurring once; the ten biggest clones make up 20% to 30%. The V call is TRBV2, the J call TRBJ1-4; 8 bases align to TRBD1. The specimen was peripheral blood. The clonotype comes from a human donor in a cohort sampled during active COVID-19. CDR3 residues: CASTIQGVGEKLFF. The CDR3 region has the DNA TGTGCCAGCACTATACAGGGGGTCGGAGAAAAACTGTTTTTT.